Below, 16 T cell receptor beta chains from the same sample are listed, as sequenced in a study of blood T cell repertoires in COVID-19. Data came from immunoSEQ multiplex PCR; TCRdb stores just in-frame clones and leaves some out. Counted here are a few hundred thousand clones, around nine tenths occurring once; the ten biggest clones make up approximately 10%. Material: peripheral blood. These receptors all come from a woman aged 25-40 years with COVID-19, enrolled during active disease.

The CDR3 protein is CASSPYPGGTGELFF. For the CDR3, the DNA is TGCGCCAGCAGCCCGTATCCAGGGGGCACCGGGGAGCTGTTTTTT. The chain has TRBV5-1 and TRBJ2-2, with TRBD1 matching 7 bases. J gave up 4 bases and V 4 bases, and 7 bases lay outside the gene matches. Germline CDR1 is SGHRS and CDR2 is YFSETQ. The length of the CDR3 is 15 residues.

The V gene is TRBV10-3, the J gene TRBJ2-3; D is ambiguous. The germline V gene encodes CDR1 ENHRY and CDR2 SYGVKD. The CDR3 is made up of 14 amino acids. V gave up 0 bases and J gave up 4 bases, with 8 bases separating them. The CDR3 region is CAISESERSDTQYF. In nucleotides, the CDR3 is TGTGCCATCAGTGAGTCAGAGAGGTCAGATACGCAGTATTTT.

The CDR3 spells CASSLVGGSRGEQFF. CDR3 bases: TGTGCCAGCAGCTTGGTGGGCGGATCCCGGGGTGAGCAGTTCTTC. This chain joins TRBV5-4 and TRBJ2-1; tentatively, D is TRBD2 (5 bases). The CDR3 length is 15 residues. Germline V gene data show CDR1 as SGHNT and CDR2 as YYREEE (reference sequence). Trimming pared 0 bases from V and 9 bases from J, leaving 16 bases between. Full variable domain (outside the CDR3, taken from reference TRBV5-4 and TRBJ2-1): ETGVTQSPTHLIKTRGQQVTLRCSSQSGHNTVSWYQQALGQGPQFIFQYYREEENGRGNFPPRFSGLQFPNYSSELNVNALELDDSALYLCASSLVGGSRGEQFFGPGTRLTVL.

The chain employs TRBV29-1 and TRBJ2-1; 8 nucleotides agree with TRBD2. This CDR3 has 12 residues. J was trimmed by 4 bases and V by 7 bases; bases with no gene match: 3. CDR1 and CDR2 from the germline V gene are SQVTM and ANQGSEA. Here the CDR3 DNA reads TGCAGCGGGGCGGGGGGATACAATGAGCAGTTCTTC. Its protein product is CSGAGGYNEQFF.

J is TRBJ2-5 and V is TRBV5-1; 7 bases are shared with TRBD2. Germline V gene sequence: CDR1 SGHRS, CDR2 YFSETQ. The trim removed 5 bases at V and 7 bases at J, leaving 8 bases unmatched. The CDR3 covers 13 residues. The CDR3 coding sequence is TGCGCCAGCAGGATTATGACGGGAGGGACCCAGTACTTC. It encodes CASRIMTGGTQYF.

V is TRBV5-1 and J is TRBJ2-1; 9 nucleotides agree with TRBD2. Germline loops: CDR1 SGHRS, CDR2 YFSETQ. This CDR3 is built from 16 residues. After removal of 4 bases from V and 4 bases from J, the junction contained 9 bases not matched to a gene. The CDR3 DNA reads TGCGCCAGCAGCCGGCGGCGGGAGGGTTTGTACAATGAGCAGTTCTTC. It codes for CASSRRREGLYNEQFF.

The chain joins TRBV7-8 to TRBJ2-7; unclear D gene. Trimming cost V 3 bases and J 2 bases, with 11 bases left between them. The CDR3 is 14 residues long. Per germline, CDR1 SGHVS and CDR2 FQNEAQ. CDR3 sequence (DNA): TGTGCCAGCAGCTTGACACAGTCCACCTACGAGCAGTACTTC. Translation gives CASSLTQSTYEQYF. The whole variable domain, remainder taken from reference TRBV7-8 and TRBJ2-7, is GAGVSQSPRYKVAKRGQDVALRCDPISGHVSLFWYQQALGQGPEFLTYFQNEAQLDKSGLPSDRFFAERPEGSVSTLKIQRTQQEDSAVYLCASSLTQSTYEQYFGPGTRLTVT.

V and J are TRBV30 and TRBJ1-1, with unresolved D. The CDR3 runs 12 residues. Trimming removed 3 bases at V and 0 bases at J, with 5 bases between. Germline lookup yields CDR1 GTSNPN and CDR2 SVGIG (reference sequence). The DNA for the CDR3 is TGTGCCTGGAGCCCCATGAACACTGAAGCTTTCTTT. Protein product: CAWSPMNTEAFF.

This sequence joins TRBV30 and TRBJ2-1; 10 bases line up with TRBD2. V dropped 4 bases and J dropped 8; count of bases not matched to a gene: 5. CDR1 and CDR2 (germline): GTSNPN, SVGIG (reference sequence). The CDR3 runs to 13 residues. The CDR3 here is CAWTSGSRDEQFF. The CDR3 DNA reads as TGTGCCTGGACTAGCGGGAGTAGAGATGAGCAGTTCTTC.

The gene calls are TRBV9 and TRBJ2-7; 9 bases agree with TRBD1. V lost 4 bases to trimming and J lost 4 bases; unmatched junction nucleotides: 3. The CDR3 totals 13 residues. Germline V gene data show CDR1 as SGDLS and CDR2 as YYNGEE. The CDR3 is CASSPGQGYEQYF. CDR3 nucleotide sequence: TGTGCCAGCAGCCCGGGACAGGGATACGAGCAGTACTTC.

The gene calls are TRBV7-3 and TRBJ1-1; TRBD1 agrees at 7 bases. In germline, CDR1 is SGHTA, CDR2 FQGTGA. V lost 4 bases to trimming and J lost 5 bases; unmatched junction nucleotides: 7. CDR3 length: 14 amino acids. The CDR3 is CASSYDRVVTEAFF. CDR3 nucleotide sequence: TGTGCCAGCAGCTATGACAGGGTAGTAACTGAAGCTTTCTTT.

The rearrangement links TRBV5-4 to TRBJ1-2, with D possibly TRBD1 on 5 matching bases. CDR3 length equals 13 residues. The germline gives CDR1 SGHNT, CDR2 YYREEE (reference sequence). Trimming shortened V by 6 bases and J by 2 bases, and 11 bases separated the two germline ends. CDR3 sequence (DNA): TGTGCCAGCAAAAAGGCAGGGAACTATGGCTACACCTTC. Residues: CASKKAGNYGYTF.

This sequence joins TRBV20-1 and TRBJ2-7; D not certain. Germline values: CDR1 DFQATT, CDR2 SNEGSKA (reference sequence). Deletions cut 3 bases from V and 7 bases from J, with 16 bases between. This CDR3 spans 13 amino acids. The CDR3 DNA reads TGCAGTGCTAGTGCCACGGTCCGAGGAGAGCAGTACTTC. Protein sequence: CSASATVRGEQYF.

J is TRBJ2-1 and V is TRBV10-3; TRBD1 matches 9 bases. J lost 7 bases, V lost 10 bases, and 2 bases had no gene match. The length of the CDR3 is 11 residues. Germline V gene lookup returns CDR1 ENHRY and CDR2 SYGVKD. This CDR3 is CASGTGNEQFF. Here the CDR3 DNA reads TGTGCCAGCGGGACAGGGAATGAGCAGTTCTTC.

For this clone: The same CDR3 can be traced to other DNA sequences in this sample. The chain has TRBV5-1 and TRBJ2-7; weak D call: TRBD1 (6 bases). Germline lookup yields CDR1 SGHRS and CDR2 YFSETQ. The CDR3 runs to 14 residues. V was cut by 0 bases and J by 2 bases, with 9 bases left in between. CDR3 sequence (DNA): TGCGCCAGCAGCTTGGCCGGGACAACCTACGAGCAGTACTTC. Translating it yields CASSLAGTTYEQYF. The complete variable domain, with remaining parts taken from reference TRBV5-1 and TRBJ2-7, reads KAGVTQTPRYLIKTRGQQVTLSCSPISGHRSVSWYQQTPGQGLQFLFEYFSETQRNKGNFPGRFSGRQFSNSRSEMNVSTLELGDSALYLCASSLAGTTYEQYFGPGTRLTVT.

This sequence joins TRBV5-8 and TRBJ1-5; D remains unclear. Trimming cost V 2 bases and J 4 bases, with 4 bases left between them. This CDR3 has 12 residues. Germline lookup yields CDR1 SGHTS and CDR2 YDEGEE. The CDR3 sequence: CASSLSNQPQHF. CDR3 sequence (DNA): TGTGCCAGCAGCTTATCTAATCAGCCCCAGCATTTT.